This TCR beta chain emerged from a study of CD8 T cells in ankylosing spondylitis. From the 5' RACE reads, TCRdb called clonotypes with MiXCR, one entry per CDR3 protein. The table lists around 220,000 distinct CDR3 sequences, roughly a tenth of them singletons, with 20% to 25% in the top ten. Study-wide results and limits: There was reportedly significant enrichment of clones that were disease-linked in matched ankylosing spondylitis synovial fluid.

V lost 1 base, J lost 5 bases, and 14 bases lay in between. Germline loops: CDR1 SGHTA, CDR2 FQGNSA. The CDR3 has 15 residues. This clonotype was counted between two and nine times. Its antigen is not known. This receptor was obtained from a male donor with ankylosing spondylitis or in good health (not recorded which). The sample comprised blood, either unsorted or a sorted T cell fraction (not recorded which). The chain has TRBV7-2 and TRBJ2-5; D remains ambiguous. The CDR3 nucleotides read TGTGCCAGCAGCTTAGTTTCCGCACGCCGGGAGACCCAGTACTTC. Its translation is CASSLVSARRETQYF.